These 23 T cell receptor beta chains were all obtained from the same sample, sequenced in a study of blood T cell repertoires in COVID-19. Sequencing was performed with immunoSEQ multiplex PCR; in TCRdb, only in-frame clones are kept and a portion is missing. The table records 210,000 or so clones, roughly four fifths of them present only once. Material: peripheral blood. All receptors derive from a man aged 50 or older who had recovered from COVID-19.

This clone has only one observation. The gene calls are TRBV28 and TRBJ1-1, with D possibly TRBD1 on 5 matching bases. Germline V gene data show CDR1 as MDHEN and CDR2 as SYDVKM. V was cut by 7 bases and J by 10 bases, with 13 bases left in between. This CDR3 has 11 residues. CDR3 in DNA: TGTGCCAGCAATCAGGGTTTAGGAGCTTTCTTT. Translated: CASNQGLGAFF.

This clone was recorded only once. This chain joins TRBV20-1 and TRBJ2-3; D possibly corresponds to TRBD2 (6 bases). Trimming stripped 3 bases from V and 2 bases from J, with 15 bases between. Germline CDR1 reads DFQATT; CDR2 reads SNEGSKA (reference sequence). The CDR3 totals 15 residues. CDR3 protein: CSASRGWGLTDTQYF. As DNA, the CDR3 is TGCAGTGCTAGTCGAGGGTGGGGACTCACAGATACGCAGTATTTT.

The CDR3 DNA is TGCGCCAGCAGCTTCCGCTCAACTAGCGGGAGCTCCTACAATGAGCAGTTCTTC. Translating it yields CASSFRSTSGSSYNEQFF. The chain carries TRBV5-1 and TRBJ2-1; TRBD2 matches 11 bases. CDR3 length: 18 amino acids. V shed 2 bases, J shed 0 bases, and the junction held 7 bases outside the gene matches. CDR1 is SGHRS, CDR2 YFSETQ, per germline.

J is TRBJ1-1 and V is TRBV28; TRBD1 is a possible D gene (5 bases). CDR3 size: 15 residues. Germline V CDR1 and CDR2: MDHEN, SYDVKM. Trimming left V 5 bases short and J 4 bases short, with 17 bases between. The CDR3 loop reads CASSPRGTMGTEAFF. CDR3 sequence (DNA): TGTGCCAGCAGTCCTCGAGGGACTATGGGCACTGAAGCTTTCTTT. The entire variable domain, with the rest obtained from reference TRBV28 and TRBJ1-1, is as follows: DVKVTQSSRYLVKRTGEKVFLECVQDMDHENMFWYRQDPGLGLRLIYFSYDVKMKEKGDIPEGYSVSREKKERFSLILESASTNQTSMYLCASSPRGTMGTEAFFGQGTRLTVV.

This sequence joins TRBV29-1 and TRBJ1-2; 8 bases match TRBD1. The V gene end was trimmed by 7 bases and the J gene end by 4 bases; junction bases not matched to a gene: 5. Germline values: CDR1 SQVTM, CDR2 ANQGSEA. This CDR3 is 12 amino acids long. CDR3 DNA sequence: TGCAGCGCCTGGGACAGGCTCTATGGCTACACCTTC. It codes for CSAWDRLYGYTF.

On this clone: The identical CDR3 is also encoded by other nucleotide sequences in the sample. The genes are TRBV5-1 and TRBJ2-2, with 11 nucleotides matching TRBD2. Looked up from germline, CDR1 is SGHRS and CDR2 is YFSETQ. V dropped 0 bases and J dropped 2; count of bases not matched to a gene: 0. The CDR3 runs 16 residues. The CDR3, as DNA: TGCGCCAGCAGCTTGGGACTAGCGGGAAACACCGGGGAGCTGTTTTTT. This translates into CASSLGLAGNTGELFF.

In this sample, this clone turned up a few times. This sequence joins TRBV3-1 (or the pseudogene TRBV3-2) and TRBJ2-7; 11 positions agree with TRBD2. CDR1 is LGHDT, CDR2 YNNKEL, per germline (reference sequence). The V and J ends lost 4 bases and 7 bases, in that order; junction bases with no gene match: 12. This CDR3 is 16 amino acids long. CDR3 bases: TGTGCCAGCAGCCCGGCCATAGCGGGAGGGCCCGGTGAGCAGTACTTC. Amino acid sequence: CASSPAIAGGPGEQYF.

V is TRBV4-2 and J is TRBJ2-5; possibly TRBD2 for D (5 bases). Germline lookup yields CDR1 LGHNA and CDR2 YNFKEQ. V lost 2 bases to trimming and J lost 5 bases, with 9 bases between them. CDR3 length: 13 amino acids. The CDR3 is CASSQRQRETQYF. In DNA, the CDR3 is TGTGCCAGCAGCCAAAGGCAGCGGGAGACCCAGTACTTC.

V and J are TRBV6-6 and TRBJ2-7; 10 bases line up with TRBD1. Germline CDR1 and CDR2: MNHNY and SVGAGI (reference sequence). V shed 10 bases and J 5 bases; nucleotides not matched to a gene: 11. This CDR3 contains 14 residues. CDR3 loop: CATSGTGVSHEQYF. DNA of the CDR3: TGTGCCACCTCCGGGACAGGGGTTAGTCACGAGCAGTACTTC.

The J gene is TRBJ2-5, the V gene TRBV20-1; D is perhaps TRBD2 (5 bases). The CDR3 sequence is 14 residues long. CDR1 is DFQATT and CDR2 is SNEGSKA in the germline V gene (reference sequence). V was pared by 3 bases and J by 5 bases, with 16 bases between. Here the CDR3 DNA reads TGCAGTGCTAGTAGCGTCACCGGCGGGGAGACCCAGTACTTC. Translation gives CSASSVTGGETQYF.

V gene TRBV3-1 (or the pseudogene TRBV3-2) combines with J gene TRBJ2-1, with TRBD1 identical over 8 bases. CDR1 and CDR2 (germline): LGHDT, YNNKEL (reference sequence). With 1 base clipped from V and 8 bases from J, the junction kept 16 bases outside the gene matches. The CDR3 loop spans 18 amino acids. The CDR3 sequence is CASSQAKVPDRVSHEQFF. Here the CDR3 DNA reads TGTGCCAGCAGCCAAGCGAAGGTCCCGGACAGGGTCTCTCATGAGCAGTTCTTC.

The chain is built from TRBV13 and TRBJ1-4; D not resolved. Trimming left V 4 bases short and J 4 bases short, with 10 bases between. This CDR3 is built from 14 residues. CDR1 and CDR2 from the germline V gene are PRHDT and FYEKMQ (reference sequence). This CDR3 reads CASSSLSVNEKLFF. The CDR3 DNA follows: TGTGCCAGCAGCTCTTTGTCGGTTAATGAAAAACTGTTTTTT.

This rearrangement joins TRBV11-2 to TRBJ2-3; TRBD1 matches at 7 bases. The CDR3 runs 15 residues. The trim removed 5 bases at V and 3 bases at J, leaving 8 bases unmatched. Germline values: CDR1 SGHAT, CDR2 FQNNGV. The CDR3: CASSVTGQVTDTQYF. In DNA, the CDR3 is TGTGCCAGCAGCGTGACCGGACAGGTTACAGATACGCAGTATTTT. The full variable domain, its missing parts supplied by reference TRBV11-2 and TRBJ2-3, is EAGVAQSPRYKIIEKRQSVAFWCNPISGHATLYWYQQILGQGPKLLIQFQNNGVVDDSQLPKDRFSAERLKGVDSTLKIQPAKLEDSAVYLCASSVTGQVTDTQYFGPGTRLTVL.

This clone is a singleton in its sample. CDR3 sequence: CASSPPGQREEQYF. CDR3 bases: TGTGCCAGCTCACCGCCGGGACAGCGGGAGGAGCAGTACTTC. The gene calls are TRBV18 and TRBJ2-7; the D gene is possibly TRBD2 (8 bases). This CDR3 is built from 14 residues. Trimming pared 3 bases from V and 7 bases from J, leaving 16 bases between. Germline-derived CDR1 and CDR2 are KGHSH and LQKENI.

This sequence joins TRBV7-9 and TRBJ2-5; the D is unclear. The V gene lost 3 bases and the J gene lost 3 bases, with 14 bases spanning the gap. CDR3 size: 15 residues. Germline V CDR1 and CDR2: SEHNR, FQNEAQ (reference sequence). The CDR3 spells CASSFWPNREETQYF. DNA for the CDR3: TGTGCCAGCAGCTTCTGGCCCAACAGAGAAGAGACCCAGTACTTC.

This chain connects TRBV5-1 to TRBJ2-3; no firm D call. The germline V gene encodes CDR1 SGHRS and CDR2 YFSETQ. V lost 5 bases and J lost 3, with 10 bases in between. CDR3 size: 13 residues. The CDR3 reads CASSPYGTDTQYF. CDR3 in DNA: TGCGCCAGCAGTCCTTACGGGACAGATACGCAGTATTTT.

CDR3 loop: CASRRGQGWTEAFF. The CDR3 DNA sequence: TGTGCCAGCAGACGTGGACAGGGTTGGACTGAAGCTTTCTTT. V is TRBV27 and J is TRBJ1-1; 8 bases fit TRBD1. Germline-derived CDR1 and CDR2 are MNHEY and SMNVEV (reference sequence). Unmatched junction bases numbered 8, after V lost 6 bases and J lost 5 bases. This CDR3 has 14 residues.

The rearrangement joins TRBV27 to TRBJ1-6; 11 bases match TRBD1. This CDR3 has 16 residues. V was pared by 6 bases and J by 9 bases, with 10 bases of the junction left unmatched. Germline lookup yields CDR1 MNHEY and CDR2 SMNVEV (reference sequence). The CDR3 loop is CASRHVGQGAGSPLHF. The CDR3 bases are TGTGCCAGCAGGCACGTCGGACAGGGGGCTGGTTCACCCCTCCACTTT.

The chain joins TRBV12-5 to TRBJ2-2; TRBD1 agrees at 9 bases. V lost 9 bases, J lost 0 bases, and 2 bases stayed unmatched. Looked up from germline, CDR1 is LGHNT and CDR2 is FRNRAP. The CDR3 has 14 amino acids. This CDR3 reads CASGTGSNTGELFF. The CDR3 region has the DNA TGTGCTAGCGGGACAGGGTCGAACACCGGGGAGCTGTTTTTT.

The V gene is TRBV30, the J gene TRBJ2-7, with D possibly being TRBD2 (6 bases). The CDR3 length is 14 residues. Trimming pared 3 bases from V and 0 bases from J, leaving 12 bases between. From germline, CDR1 is GTSNPN and CDR2 SVGIG (reference sequence). Here the CDR3 DNA reads TGTGCCTGGAGATCGGCCGGGAGCTCCTACGAGCAGTACTTC. The encoded protein is CAWRSAGSSYEQYF.

This clone was seen only once. The CDR3 spells CASSVSGGAGVVLETQYF. As DNA, the CDR3 is TGTGCCAGCAGCGTCTCGGGAGGGGCGGGAGTCGTCTTAGAGACCCAGTACTTC. This chain links TRBV5-6 with TRBJ2-5, with 8 bases that match TRBD2. This CDR3 spans 18 amino acids. Trimming at V came to 4 bases and at J to 4 bases, leaving 18 bases not matched to a gene. Per the germline V gene, CDR1 is SGHDT and CDR2 is YYEEEE.

This chain uses TRBV19 with TRBJ2-7, with 9 bases aligning to TRBD2. CDR1 is LNHDA and CDR2 is SQIVND in the germline V gene (reference sequence). V dropped 5 bases and J dropped 6; count of bases not matched to a gene: 8. This CDR3 has 14 residues. In DNA form, the CDR3 reads TGTGCCAGTAGTTCCCAAACACTAGCGGGCGAGCAGTACTTC. It encodes CASSSQTLAGEQYF. Full variable domain (outside the CDR3, taken from reference TRBV19 and TRBJ2-7): DGGITQSPKYLFRKEGQNVTLSCEQNLNHDAMYWYRQDPGQGLRLIYYSQIVNDFQKGDIAEGYSVSREKKESFPLTVTSAQKNPTAFYLCASSSQTLAGEQYFGPGTRLTVT.

The rearrangement joins TRBV28 to TRBJ1-4, with TRBD1 matching over 8 bases. CDR1 and CDR2 (germline): MDHEN, SYDVKM. Trimming took 5 bases from V and 3 from J; bases not matched to a gene: 2. The CDR3 has 14 residues. As DNA, the CDR3 is TGTGCCAGCAGTGACAGGGGAGCTAATGAAAAACTGTTTTTT. As protein: CASSDRGANEKLFF.